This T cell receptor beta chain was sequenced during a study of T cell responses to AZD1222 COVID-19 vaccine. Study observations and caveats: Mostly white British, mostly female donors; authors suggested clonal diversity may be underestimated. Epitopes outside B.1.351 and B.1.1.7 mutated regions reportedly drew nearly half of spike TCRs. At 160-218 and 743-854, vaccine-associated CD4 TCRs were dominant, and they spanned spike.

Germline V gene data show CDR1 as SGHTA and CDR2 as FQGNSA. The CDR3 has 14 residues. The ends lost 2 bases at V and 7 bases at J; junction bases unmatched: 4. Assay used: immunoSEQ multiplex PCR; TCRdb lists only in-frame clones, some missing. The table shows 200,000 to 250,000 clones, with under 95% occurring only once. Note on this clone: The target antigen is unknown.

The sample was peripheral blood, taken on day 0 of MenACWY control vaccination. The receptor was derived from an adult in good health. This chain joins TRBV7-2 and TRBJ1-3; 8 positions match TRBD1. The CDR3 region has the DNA TGTGCCAGCAGCTTACACAGGGGGTTGAACACCATATATTTT. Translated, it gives CASSLHRGLNTIYF.